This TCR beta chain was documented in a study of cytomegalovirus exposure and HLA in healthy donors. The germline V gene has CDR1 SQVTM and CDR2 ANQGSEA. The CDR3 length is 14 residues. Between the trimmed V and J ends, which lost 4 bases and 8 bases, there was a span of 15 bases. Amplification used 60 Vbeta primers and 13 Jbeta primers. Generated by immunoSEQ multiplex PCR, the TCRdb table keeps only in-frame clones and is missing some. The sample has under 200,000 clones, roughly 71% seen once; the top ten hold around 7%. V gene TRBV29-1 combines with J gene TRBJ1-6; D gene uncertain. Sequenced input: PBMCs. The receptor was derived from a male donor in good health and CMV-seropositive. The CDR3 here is CSVGAGGKDSPLHF. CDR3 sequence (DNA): TGCAGCGTTGGGGCGGGTGGGAAGGATTCACCCCTCCACTTT.